What follows describes a single TCR beta chain. Sequencing used immunoSEQ multiplex PCR; TCRdb keeps in-frame clones, though not all of them. The sample shows almost 95,000 clones, 75% to 90% of them seen only once. This sample was taken from a study of T cell responses to AZD1222 COVID-19 vaccine. This CDR3 has 17 amino acids. Germline V gene data show CDR1 as MNHNS and CDR2 as SASEGT. V was pared by 1 base and J by 2 bases, with 8 bases of the junction left unmatched. Second doses that came at about 4 or about 12 weeks were put together. This chain uses TRBV6-1 with TRBJ2-7; 10 bases align to TRBD2. Sequencing was performed on peripheral blood, taken 28 days after the second AZD1222 dose. The sequence came from an adult who received the AZD1222 COVID-19 vaccine. CDR3 coding DNA: TGTGCCAGCAGTGAAGGGGGTTTAGCGGGAGGTACCTACGAGCAGTACTTC. Translating it yields CASSEGGLAGGTYEQYF.